Below, 31 T cell receptor beta chains from the same sample are listed, as sequenced in a study of cytomegalovirus exposure and HLA in healthy donors. Researchers ran the PCR with 60 Vbeta and 13 Jbeta primers. Assay: immunoSEQ multiplex PCR; the TCRdb copy retains only in-frame clones and omits some. The sample shows approximately 150,000 clones, 75% to 85% of them seen only once. Sequencing used PBMCs. These receptors came from a young man in good health and CMV-seropositive.

The genes are TRBV6-6 and TRBJ1-6, with D tentatively TRBD1 (5 bases). Germline loops: CDR1 MNHNY, CDR2 SVGAGI (reference sequence). Deletions cut 0 bases from V and 7 bases from J, with 10 bases between. This CDR3 contains 15 residues. The CDR3 spells CASSYSGGQNSPLHF. CDR3 nucleotide sequence: TGTGCCAGCAGTTACTCGGGGGGTCAAAATTCACCCCTCCACTTT.

By its share, this clone is medium-sized. The DNA for the CDR3 is TGTGCCAGCAGCCAAGGGACAGAAAATTCACCCCTCCACTTT. As protein: CASSQGTENSPLHF. This rearrangement joins TRBV4-2 to TRBJ1-6; possibly TRBD1 for D (6 bases). The germline CDR1 and CDR2 sequences are LGHNA and YNFKEQ. V lost 1 base, J lost 7 bases, and 8 bases lay in between. The CDR3 contains 14 residues.

The chain carries TRBV29-1 and TRBJ1-3; no clear D. The V end lost 6 bases, the J end lost 7 bases, and 19 bases lay between the germline ends. Germline V gene lookup returns CDR1 SQVTM and CDR2 ANQGSEA. CDR3 length equals 14 residues. The CDR3 DNA follows: TGCAGCGTCCAAGTTTCTTCGGGGAAGAACACCATATATTTT. Translated, it gives CSVQVSSGKNTIYF.

The chain joins TRBV28 to TRBJ2-7, with D possibly TRBD1 on 5 matching bases. The CDR3 spans 14 residues. V dropped 6 bases and J dropped 4 bases, with 16 bases sitting between them. Germline CDR1 is MDHEN and CDR2 is SYDVKM. CDR3 amino acids: CASRRQYMSYEQYF. DNA for the CDR3: TGTGCCAGCAGAAGACAGTATATGTCTTACGAGCAGTACTTC.

V gene TRBV27 combines with J gene TRBJ2-1; no definite D call. V was pared by 5 bases and J by 4 bases, with 9 bases between. The CDR3 length is 13 residues. CDR1 is MNHEY and CDR2 is SMNVEV in the germline V gene (reference sequence). The chain's CDR3 is CASSRVIYNEQFF. The CDR3 bases are TGTGCCAGCAGTCGGGTTATTTACAATGAGCAGTTCTTC.

This clone was detected only once. The V gene is TRBV10-3, the J gene TRBJ2-1; the match to TRBD1 covers 8 bases. The ends lost 5 bases at V and 4 bases at J; junction bases unmatched: 7. Germline CDR1 and CDR2: ENHRY and SYGVKD. This CDR3 has 15 residues. The CDR3: CAISSGQGRYNEQFF. Here the CDR3 DNA reads TGTGCCATCAGTTCAGGACAGGGAAGATACAATGAGCAGTTCTTC.

The V and J genes are TRBV7-2 and TRBJ2-7, with TRBD2 matching over 15 bases. The CDR3 sequence is 17 residues long. V shed 4 bases and J 6 bases; nucleotides not matched to a gene: 10. Germline CDR1 SGHTA, CDR2 FQGNSA. The CDR3: CASSSPGLAGGRVEQYF. DNA of the CDR3: TGTGCCAGCAGCTCTCCGGGACTAGCGGGGGGCCGGGTCGAGCAGTACTTC.

The rearrangement joins TRBV5-4 to TRBJ2-1; D possibly corresponds to TRBD2 (6 bases). Germline V gene data show CDR1 as SGHNT and CDR2 as YYREEE (reference sequence). The CDR3 totals 15 residues. Trimming cost V 2 bases and J 4 bases, with 13 bases left between them. In DNA, the CDR3 is TGTGCCAGCAGCTTAAGACTAGTGACGTACAATGAGCAGTTCTTC. Protein sequence: CASSLRLVTYNEQFF.

This clone occurred a few times. V is TRBV21-1 and J is TRBJ2-7; TRBD1 was called by the table and not checked on the DNA. TRBV21-1 is assigned pseudogene status. CDR3 size: 15 residues. CDR3 protein: CASSKRDRASYEQYF. In DNA, the CDR3 is TGTGCCAGCAGCAAGCGGGACAGGGCATCCTACGAGCAGTACTTC.

The chain carries TRBV14 and TRBJ1-1, with D tentatively TRBD1 (5 bases). Trimming stripped 3 bases from V and 4 bases from J, with 12 bases between. This CDR3 is built from 14 residues. The germline gives CDR1 SGHDN, CDR2 FVKESK. In nucleotides, the CDR3 is TGTGCCAGCAGCCAGACAGTCTCCGGCACTGAAGCTTTCTTT. It codes for CASSQTVSGTEAFF.

The gene calls are TRBV7-3 and TRBJ2-2; D gene uncertain. V dropped 2 bases and J dropped 8 bases, with 15 bases sitting between them. The V gene's germline CDR1 is SGHTA and CDR2 FQGTGA. This CDR3 comprises 15 residues. DNA of the CDR3: TGTGCCAGCAGCTTAGTGGGCCCTCCTGGGGGGGAGCTGTTTTTT. This codes for CASSLVGPPGGELFF.

The chain's CDR3 is CASTLLGGGLYEQYF. The CDR3, as DNA: TGTGCCAGCACCCTTCTCGGGGGGGGTCTCTACGAGCAGTACTTC. The chain employs TRBV28 and TRBJ2-7, with 8 bases lining up with TRBD2. The V gene end was trimmed by 7 bases and the J gene end by 3 bases; junction bases not matched to a gene: 11. Per germline, CDR1 MDHEN and CDR2 SYDVKM. This CDR3 contains 15 residues.

The genes are TRBV9 and TRBJ2-5; the match to TRBD2 covers 10 bases. Germline-derived CDR1 and CDR2 are SGDLS and YYNGEE. The CDR3 spans 16 residues. Unmatched junction bases numbered 6, after V lost 0 bases and J lost 4 bases. The CDR3 nucleotides are TGTGCCAGCAGCGTAGGGCTAGCGGGAGCCGTAGAGACCCAGTACTTC. Translating it yields CASSVGLAGAVETQYF.

The rearrangement joins TRBV11-2 to TRBJ2-7; 8 bases are shared with TRBD2. V was pared by 3 bases and J by 5 bases, with 6 bases of the junction left unmatched. CDR1 is SGHAT and CDR2 is FQNNGV in the germline V gene. The CDR3 runs 14 residues. CDR3 DNA: TGTGCCAGCAGCTTCGCCGGGGGGGACCACGAGCAGTACTTC. It is translated as CASSFAGGDHEQYF.

The chain is built from TRBV25-1 and TRBJ2-7; D is perhaps TRBD2 (6 bases). In germline, CDR1 is MGHDK, CDR2 SYGVNS. V lost 3 bases and J lost 3, with 15 bases in between. The CDR3 runs 15 residues. CDR3 sequence reads: CASSDPGLQSYEQYF. CDR3 sequence (DNA): TGTGCCAGCAGTGACCCGGGACTTCAAAGCTACGAGCAGTACTTC.

Here the CDR3 reads CASCRIGGSGKDTQYF. Written as DNA, the CDR3 is TGTGCCAGCTGCCGAATTGGAGGGAGCGGGAAAGATACGCAGTATTTT. This chain links TRBV2 with TRBJ2-3; 7 bases align to TRBD2. The V gene's germline CDR1 is SNHLY and CDR2 FYNNEI. This CDR3 spans 16 amino acids. V was clipped by 8 bases and J by 5 bases; unmatched bases: 16.

This chain connects TRBV7-9 to TRBJ1-3; D not resolved. The V and J ends lost 1 base and 0 bases respectively, with 4 bases between them. Looked up from germline, CDR1 is SEHNR and CDR2 is FQNEAQ (reference sequence). The CDR3 has 14 amino acids. The CDR3 spells CASSLESSGNTIYF. The CDR3 bases are TGTGCCAGCAGCTTAGAGAGCTCTGGAAACACCATATATTTT.

This chain joins TRBV15 and TRBJ2-1; D remains ambiguous. Germline V gives CDR1 LNHNV, CDR2 YYDKDF (reference sequence). The CDR3 runs 17 residues. V was shortened by 1 base and J by 8 bases, with 21 bases between the two germline ends. Here the CDR3 DNA reads TGTGCCACCAGCAGAGTGACTCGCTATCCCCCTACCGATGAGCAGTTCTTC. Translated, it gives CATSRVTRYPPTDEQFF. The complete variable domain, with remaining parts taken from reference TRBV15 and TRBJ2-1, reads DAMVIQNPRYQVTQFGKPVTLSCSQTLNHNVMYWYQQKSSQAPKLLFHYYDKDFNNEADTPDNFQSRRPNTSFCFLDIRSPGLGDTAMYLCATSRVTRYPPTDEQFFGPGTRLTVL.

V is TRBV7-6 and J is TRBJ2-7; D possibly corresponds to TRBD1 (5 bases). Per germline, CDR1 SGHVS and CDR2 FNYEAQ. The CDR3 is 13 residues long. Trimming stripped 0 bases from V and 7 bases from J, with 10 bases between. CDR3 in DNA: TGTGCCAGCAGCTTAGCCTGGGGCAGGGAGCAGTACTTC. It encodes CASSLAWGREQYF.

The chain is built from TRBV7-9 and TRBJ1-2; 8 bases align to TRBD1. This CDR3 spans 13 amino acids. Germline CDR1 SEHNR, CDR2 FQNEAQ (reference sequence). V was clipped by 1 base and J by 7 bases; unmatched bases: 2. CDR3 nucleotide sequence: TGTGCCAGCAGCTTAGGGACAGGGAGTGGCTACACCTTC. Protein product: CASSLGTGSGYTF.

The CDR3 nucleotides are TGTGCCAGTAGTATAGAATCAGGGGTCCGCACCCAGTACTTC. Translating it yields CASSIESGVRTQYF. The chain couples TRBV19 to TRBJ2-5, with D possibly TRBD1 on 6 matching bases. The CDR3 is 14 residues long. CDR1 and CDR2 from the germline V gene are LNHDA and SQIVND (reference sequence). The germline V and J ends were trimmed by 0 bases and 8 bases, with 13 bases remaining between them. The entire variable domain, with the rest obtained from reference TRBV19 and TRBJ2-5, is as follows: DGGITQSPKYLFRKEGQNVTLSCEQNLNHDAMYWYRQDPGQGLRLIYYSQIVNDFQKGDIAEGYSVSREKKESFPLTVTSAQKNPTAFYLCASSIESGVRTQYFGPGTRLLVL.

This rearrangement joins TRBV27 to TRBJ2-3, with D perhaps TRBD2 (7 bases). V was pared by 5 bases and J by 2 bases, with 20 bases between. Germline assignment: CDR1 MNHEY and CDR2 SMNVEV (reference sequence). The CDR3 has 17 residues. The DNA for the CDR3 is TGTGCCAGCAGTCTCGTGAAGGGGGGGCCCCACACAGATACGCAGTATTTT. Translated, it gives CASSLVKGGPHTDTQYF.

The rearrangement links TRBV11-3 to TRBJ2-2; 7 positions match TRBD1. V was pared by 5 bases and J by 7 bases, with 7 bases of the junction left unmatched. Looked up from germline, CDR1 is SGHNT and CDR2 is YENEEA. The CDR3 has 14 amino acids. The CDR3 DNA follows: TGTGCCAGCAGCCCGAGACAGGGTCACGGGGAGCTGTTTTTT. Protein sequence: CASSPRQGHGELFF.

The V and J genes are TRBV4-3 and TRBJ2-4; D is uncertain. V lost 0 bases and J 6 bases, leaving 18 bases between the germline ends. The CDR3 covers 17 residues. The germline CDR1 and CDR2 sequences are LGHNA and YSLEER. The CDR3 sequence is CASSQDLQRVIGNIQYF. In nucleotides, the CDR3 is TGCGCCAGCAGCCAAGATCTTCAAAGAGTAATTGGAAACATTCAGTACTTC.

V and J are TRBV5-6 and TRBJ1-2, with 8 bases identical to TRBD1. The CDR3 loop spans 15 amino acids. The germline V gene has CDR1 SGHDT and CDR2 YYEEEE. Trimming at V came to 4 bases and at J to 0 bases, leaving 5 bases not matched to a gene. Written as DNA, the CDR3 is TGTGCCAGCAGCGCCCGGACAGGGACTAACTATGGCTACACCTTC. It yields the protein CASSARTGTNYGYTF.

This clone appeared a few times. CDR3 in amino acids: CASSYKVTGNQPQHF. CDR3 coding DNA: TGTGCCAGCAGTTATAAAGTAACAGGCAATCAGCCCCAGCATTTT. The chain links TRBV6-6 to TRBJ1-5; D remains ambiguous. The V end lost 3 bases, the J end lost 2 bases, and 11 bases lay between the germline ends. CDR3 length equals 15 residues. Germline CDR1 reads MNHNY; CDR2 reads SVGAGI (reference sequence).

The genes are TRBV4-3 and TRBJ1-3; the D gene is possibly TRBD1 (6 bases). Germline V gene sequence: CDR1 LGHNA, CDR2 YSLEER. CDR3 length: 15 amino acids. V was trimmed by 3 bases and J by 4 bases, leaving 13 bases between them. CDR3 sequence reads: CASSHTQGSGNTIYF. Here the CDR3 DNA reads TGCGCCAGCAGCCACACTCAGGGGTCAGGAAACACCATATATTTT.

The chain has TRBV5-1 and TRBJ2-7; TRBD2 matches at 10 bases. The CDR3 runs to 15 residues. V dropped 4 bases and J dropped 3; count of bases not matched to a gene: 7. Germline loops: CDR1 SGHRS, CDR2 YFSETQ. CDR3 DNA sequence: TGCGCCAGCAGCCCGGCTAGCGGGGGCCACTACGAGCAGTACTTC. It specifies CASSPASGGHYEQYF.

This clone was found once. The chain couples TRBV27 to TRBJ1-1; D call uncertain. Germline V gene sequence: CDR1 MNHEY, CDR2 SMNVEV (reference sequence). V was trimmed by 0 bases and J by 7 bases, leaving 12 bases between them. CDR3 length: 14 residues. For the CDR3, the DNA is TGTGCCAGCAGTTTATCGCGGCAGAGAGATGAAGCTTTCTTT. It encodes CASSLSRQRDEAFF.

The chain carries TRBV29-1 and TRBJ2-2, with 12 bases lining up with TRBD2. Germline-derived CDR1 and CDR2 are SQVTM and ANQGSEA. The CDR3 is made up of 13 amino acids. V dropped 7 bases and J dropped 8; count of bases not matched to a gene: 5. CDR3 sequence: CSAGTSGLGELFF. The CDR3 nucleotides read TGCAGCGCCGGGACTAGCGGGCTAGGGGAGCTGTTTTTT.

As for this clone: The same CDR3 arises from other DNA sequences in this sample as well. This chain connects TRBV6-5 to TRBJ1-1, with D perhaps TRBD1 (5 bases). The length of the CDR3 is 14 residues. CDR1 and CDR2 from the germline V gene are MNHEY and SVGAGI. Trimming pared 5 bases from V and 2 bases from J, leaving 12 bases between. As DNA, the CDR3 is TGTGCCAGCAGTCTTCGCAGGGAAAACACTGAAGCTTTCTTT. Translated, it gives CASSLRRENTEAFF.